This TCR beta chain was observed in a study of T cells in Graves' hyperthyroidism and ophthalmopathy. General study points: The model anticipated ophthalmopathy a median approximately 6.6 months pre-onset.

Regions amplified from RNA transcripts were the TCR beta CDR3 regions. The HTBI set primed first-round TCR CDR3 RT-PCR. One entry per CDR3 protein results from TCRdb running MiXCR on the multiplex PCR reads. The table shows 550,000 to 700,000 distinct CDR3 sequences, with about 45% occurring only once. This clonotype was counted between two and nine times. Its antigen remains unidentified. Sequences were obtained from peripheral blood or thyroid tissue (not recorded which). The receptor was derived from an adult woman with Graves' disease, either hyperthyroidism or ophthalmopathy (not recorded which).

The CDR3 protein is CAITGGAWGNTIYF. The CDR3 DNA is TGTGCCATCACCGGGGGCGCGTGGGGAAACACCATATATTTT. The V gene is TRBV10-3, the J gene TRBJ1-3; maybe TRBD1 (6 bases). The V gene lost 7 bases and the J gene lost 4 bases, with 14 bases spanning the gap. The CDR3 extends over 14 amino acids. CDR1 and CDR2 (germline): ENHRY, SYGVKD.